This note documents a single T cell receptor beta chain sequence. The target antigen is unknown. The germline V gene has CDR1 GTSNPN and CDR2 SVGIG (reference sequence). The ends were cut back, 5 bases at V and 3 bases at J, with 14 bases in the middle. The CDR3 sequence is 14 residues long. The data were obtained in a study of Ad26.COV2.S vaccination and SARS-CoV-2 variants. Background on the study: Dosing was one shot or two shots 56 days apart.

The treatment denotes: approximately 18 received Ad26.COV2.S at low or high dose, single or two shots; 5 received placebo; per-sample allocation not given. Sampling was performed 63 days after the first vaccine or placebo injection. Expression of Wuhan-strain SARS-CoV-2 spike came from the Ad26 vector that formed the vaccine. Measured with immunoSEQ multiplex PCR; TCRdb has only the in-frame clones, and not every one. The table includes about 350,000 clones, roughly 85% detected once. Broader study findings: After vaccination, substantial breadth of spike-specific CD8+ and CD4+ responses was reported.

Specimen: peripheral blood, collected in a trial of Ad26.COV2.S vaccine versus placebo. The chain joins TRBV30 to TRBJ1-5; D might be TRBD1 (6 bases). This receptor was obtained from a person aged 18-65 years who received the Ad26.COV2.S COVID-19 vaccine or a placebo. This chain's CDR3 is CAWGIAGDNQPQHF. In DNA, the CDR3 is TGTGCCTGGGGGATCGCAGGGGACAATCAGCCCCAGCATTTT.